The T cell receptor beta chain described here comes from a study of blood T cell repertoires in COVID-19. The CDR3 length is 16 residues. Germline-derived CDR1 and CDR2 are SNHLY and FYNNEI. V shed 7 bases, J shed 0 bases, and the junction held 10 bases outside the gene matches. In the source study's methods: From reference gene primer amplification, estimates of nucleated cell counts were derived. Method: immunoSEQ multiplex PCR; TCRdb's copy keeps in-frame clones and lacks some. The V and J calls and the clone size are those of that table, but D and trimming were determined from the DNA. This table holds approximately 450,000 clones, 85% to 90% found once.

This clonotype originated in a woman aged 25 to 39 with acute or convalescent COVID-19. The sample was peripheral blood. The chain links TRBV2 to TRBJ2-3; the match to TRBD2 covers 7 bases. In DNA, the CDR3 is TGTGCCAGCACAAGGGGAGGGGCTGGAAGCACAGATACGCAGTATTTT. As protein: CASTRGGAGSTDTQYF.